This passage covers 17 T cell receptor beta chains from one sample sequenced in a study of Tregs in tolerant kidney transplant recipients. Assay: immunoSEQ multiplex PCR; the TCRdb copy retains only in-frame clones and omits some. The repertoire holds about 50,000 clones, around nine tenths seen once, with roughly a sixth in the top ten. The nonmyeloablative bone marrow transplants came from related graft donors, with transient mixed chimerism. The specimen was CD8+ T cells from blood (PBMCs), collected 12 months after the transplant. The receptor set was obtained from a human patient who received a combined kidney and bone marrow transplant. Part of the T cells may come from the graft donor.

This clone was detected once. V is TRBV29-1 and J is TRBJ2-3; D is perhaps TRBD2 (5 bases). There are 13 residues in the CDR3. V shed 7 bases and J shed 4 bases, with 15 bases lying between them. CDR1 is SQVTM, CDR2 ANQGSEA, per germline. Written as DNA, the CDR3 is TGCAGCGGGAGTCTCATAGCGCCAGATACGCAGTATTTT. Translated: CSGSLIAPDTQYF.

This clone came up once. The chain links TRBV30 to TRBJ1-1; a possible D gene is TRBD1 (5 bases). CDR3 length: 13 residues. Trimming pared 1 base from V and 6 bases from J, leaving 12 bases between. The germline V gene has CDR1 GTSNPN and CDR2 SVGIG (reference sequence). As DNA, the CDR3 is TGTGCCTGGAGTGCGACTGGGGGGGCTGAAGCTTTCTTT. It encodes CAWSATGGAEAFF.

The chain couples TRBV11-2 to TRBJ2-1; D might be TRBD1 (5 bases). V was pared by 7 bases and J by 0 bases, with 13 bases between. The CDR3 length is 15 residues. CDR1 is SGHAT, CDR2 FQNNGV, per germline. The CDR3 DNA reads TGTGCCAGCACCCCCGGGCAGGGCTCCTACAATGAGCAGTTCTTC. It codes for CASTPGQGSYNEQFF.

This chain uses TRBV7-2 with TRBJ2-7; D may be TRBD2 (6 bases). V was shortened by 2 bases and J by 6 bases, with 8 bases between the two germline ends. CDR1 and CDR2 from the germline V gene are SGHTA and FQGNSA. The CDR3 contains 12 residues. CDR3 nucleotides: TGTGCCAGCAGCTTAATGGGGGGCGAGCAGTACTTC. Its translation is CASSLMGGEQYF.

The table lists this clone with a few counts. The CDR3, as DNA: TGTGCCAGCAGCGCCAGCTCCTATAATTCACCCCTCCACTTT. Its protein product is CASSASSYNSPLHF. The chain has TRBV28 and TRBJ1-6; D remains unclear. From germline, CDR1 is MDHEN and CDR2 SYDVKM. V was shortened by 6 bases and J by 0 bases, with 6 bases between the two germline ends. The CDR3 length is 14 residues.

This chain links TRBV13 with TRBJ2-3, with a weak D call TRBD2 (5 bases). Trimming removed 0 bases at V and 5 bases at J, with 12 bases between. Germline V gene lookup returns CDR1 PRHDT and CDR2 FYEKMQ (reference sequence). This CDR3 region has 15 residues. DNA of the CDR3: TGTGCCAGCAGCTTAGGCCTGACGGCGGGAGATACGCAGTATTTT. This gives the protein CASSLGLTAGDTQYF.

J is TRBJ1-1 and V is TRBV25-1, with D possibly TRBD1 on 5 matching bases. V shed 5 bases and J shed 10 bases, with 11 bases lying between them. This CDR3 is 11 amino acids long. CDR1 is MGHDK, CDR2 SYGVNS, per germline. The CDR3 DNA reads TGTGCCAGCAGTACAGGCCCCCGAGCTTTCTTT. Translated, it gives CASSTGPRAFF.

The chain has TRBV5-6 and TRBJ2-5; 15 bases are a match to TRBD2. There are 18 residues in the CDR3. The germline CDR1 and CDR2 sequences are SGHDT and YYEEEE. After removal of 0 bases from V and 4 bases from J, the junction contained 7 bases not matched to a gene. The CDR3 DNA follows: TGTGCCAGCAGCTTGGCCCTAAGGACTAGCGGGAGGGGAGAGACCCAGTACTTC. Translated: CASSLALRTSGRGETQYF.

This chain links TRBV7-9 with TRBJ2-7; D unresolved. V lost 4 bases, J lost 3 bases, and 16 bases lay in between. This CDR3 comprises 15 residues. Looked up from germline, CDR1 is SEHNR and CDR2 is FQNEAQ (reference sequence). CDR3 sequence reads: CASSSEFLSGYEQYF. The DNA of the CDR3 is TGTGCCAGCAGCTCCGAGTTCCTATCAGGCTACGAGCAGTACTTC.

The CDR3 sequence is CASSQDPGAYNSPLHF. CDR3 nucleotides: TGCGCCAGCAGCCAAGATCCCGGGGCCTATAATTCACCCCTCCACTTT. This chain uses TRBV4-1 with TRBJ1-6; D is uncertain. The CDR3 consists of 16 residues. V was pared by 0 bases and J by 2 bases, with 8 bases between. Germline V CDR1 and CDR2: MGHRA, YSYEKL.

The V call is TRBV7-9, the J call TRBJ2-1; TRBD1 agrees at 10 bases. Losses at the gene ends were 5 bases for V and 3 bases for J; bases not matched to a gene: 4. Germline CDR1 is SEHNR and CDR2 is FQNEAQ (reference sequence). The CDR3 runs 15 residues. DNA of the CDR3: TGTGCCAGCAGCCCGGGGACAGGGGTCTACAATGAGCAGTTCTTC. This codes for CASSPGTGVYNEQFF.

V and J are TRBV10-3 and TRBJ2-5, with D possibly being TRBD2 (6 bases). The V and J ends lost 4 bases and 5 bases respectively, with 14 bases between them. This CDR3 spans 14 amino acids. Germline V gives CDR1 ENHRY, CDR2 SYGVKD. CDR3 DNA: TGTGCCATCAGTGCTGTAGGGAGCGGGGAGACCCAGTACTTC. It encodes CAISAVGSGETQYF.

V usage is TRBV9 and J usage is TRBJ2-1; 10 bases agree with TRBD1. There are 18 residues in the CDR3. Trimming cost V 0 bases and J 7 bases; bases outside gene matches: 13. Germline V gene lookup returns CDR1 SGDLS and CDR2 YYNGEE. The CDR3 region is CASSVGVLPGTGDNEQFF. The CDR3 DNA sequence: TGTGCCAGCAGCGTAGGTGTTCTCCCCGGGACAGGGGATAATGAGCAGTTCTTC.

V gene TRBV13 combines with J gene TRBJ1-1; D is undetermined. The V end was cut by 4 bases, the J end by 10 bases, with 19 bases between. The CDR3 has 14 amino acids. Germline lookup yields CDR1 PRHDT and CDR2 FYEKMQ (reference sequence). The CDR3 sequence: CASSSSDLGRGAFF. CDR3 nucleotide sequence: TGTGCCAGCAGCTCCAGTGATCTGGGGAGAGGAGCTTTCTTT.

The V and J genes are TRBV19 and TRBJ1-1, with TRBD1 matching over 8 bases. This CDR3 spans 12 amino acids. V shed 6 bases, J shed 5 bases, and the junction held 2 bases outside the gene matches. Germline CDR1 LNHDA, CDR2 SQIVND (reference sequence). The CDR3 sequence is CASRTGATEAFF. As DNA, the CDR3 is TGTGCCAGTAGGACAGGGGCAACTGAAGCTTTCTTT.

This chain's CDR3 is CASSGGEETQYF. As DNA, the CDR3 is TGTGCCAGCAGTGGAGGGGAGGAGACCCAGTACTTC. The chain combines TRBV6-5 with TRBJ2-5, with a weak D call TRBD2 (6 bases). Trimming took off 5 bases at V and 5 bases at J, with 9 bases between the two ends. The CDR3 has 12 amino acids. Germline V gives CDR1 MNHEY, CDR2 SVGAGI.

The chain links TRBV19 to TRBJ2-3, with D tentatively TRBD2 (5 bases). CDR3 length equals 13 residues. Germline CDR1 and CDR2: LNHDA and SQIVND (reference sequence). The ends were cut back, 6 bases at V and 3 bases at J, with 10 bases in the middle. The CDR3 DNA is TGTGCCAGTAGCGGGGTTGAGACAGATACGCAGTATTTT. Translating gives CASSGVETDTQYF.